The 24 T cell receptor beta chains below were found in one sample sequenced in a study of Ad26.COV2.S vaccination and SARS-CoV-2 variants. Assay used: immunoSEQ multiplex PCR; TCRdb lists only in-frame clones, some missing. In the table there are about 480,000 clones, 70% to 90% of which are singletons. The sample's treatment: approximately 18 received Ad26.COV2.S at low or high dose, single or two shots; five or six received placebo; per-sample allocation not given. Following the first vaccine or placebo injection, samples were taken on day 63. Material: peripheral blood, obtained in a trial of Ad26.COV2.S vaccine versus placebo. The source of these receptors is a person aged 18 to 59 who received the Ad26.COV2.S COVID-19 vaccine or a placebo.

The chain employs TRBV24-1 and TRBJ2-5, with D unresolved. CDR3 length equals 14 residues. Deletions cut 0 bases from V and 2 bases from J, with 6 bases between. CDR1 KGHDR and CDR2 SFDVKD come from the germline V gene. The CDR3 DNA follows: TGTGCCACCAGTGATTTGGCAGGACAAGAGACCCAGTACTTC. As protein: CATSDLAGQETQYF.

The genes are TRBV7-2 and TRBJ1-5, with 8 bases identical to TRBD1. Germline CDR1 reads SGHTA; CDR2 reads FQGNSA. With V trimmed by 5 bases and J by 2 bases, 5 bases remained unmatched. The CDR3 length is 15 residues. The CDR3 here is CASSTPGQGNQPQHF. The CDR3, as DNA: TGTGCCAGCAGCACACCGGGACAGGGCAATCAGCCCCAGCATTTT.

This clone showed up just once. The chain carries TRBV24-1 and TRBJ2-1, with a tentative D call TRBD1 (6 bases). The V and J ends lost 3 bases and 0 bases respectively, with 8 bases between them. The CDR3 contains 15 residues. In germline, CDR1 is KGHDR, CDR2 SFDVKD. The CDR3 spells CATSDTGNSYNEQFF. The DNA of the CDR3 is TGTGCCACCAGTGATACAGGGAACTCCTACAATGAGCAGTTCTTC.

This chain connects TRBV28 to TRBJ2-7; no clear D. Germline V gene data show CDR1 as MDHEN and CDR2 as SYDVKM. The length of the CDR3 is 12 residues. Deletions cut 4 bases from V and 1 base from J, with 5 bases between. The CDR3 loop reads CASSSQSYEQYF. The DNA of the CDR3 is TGTGCCAGCAGTTCCCAGTCCTACGAGCAGTACTTC.

This sequence joins TRBV4-3 and TRBJ2-6; no definite D call. V was trimmed by 0 bases and J by 1 base, leaving 10 bases between them. CDR1 is LGHNA, CDR2 YSLEER, per germline. The CDR3 spans 17 residues. CDR3 amino acids: CASSQDLRLSGANVLTF. CDR3 in DNA: TGCGCCAGCAGCCAAGATTTGCGTCTGTCTGGGGCCAACGTCCTGACTTTC.

The chain has TRBV4-2 and TRBJ1-1; D gene unclear. CDR3 length equals 16 residues. CDR1 and CDR2 from the germline V gene are LGHNA and YNFKEQ. Between the trimmed V and J ends, which lost 1 base and 5 bases, there was a span of 17 bases. The CDR3 is CASSQVAPPRETEAFF. The CDR3 bases are TGTGCCAGCAGCCAAGTTGCCCCGCCCCGGGAGACTGAAGCTTTCTTT.

The V call is TRBV12-3 or TRBV12-4, the J call TRBJ2-1; tentative D call: TRBD2 (5 bases). This CDR3 region has 13 residues. V was shortened by 3 bases and J by 10 bases, with 13 bases between the two germline ends. The CDR3 nucleotides are TGTGCCAGCAGTTTTTTGTGGTCGGGGGAGCAGTTCTTC. This gives the protein CASSFLWSGEQFF.

The genes are TRBV29-1 and TRBJ2-1; 7 nucleotides align to TRBD2. With 7 bases clipped from V and 8 bases from J, the junction kept 14 bases outside the gene matches. The CDR3 length is 14 residues. CDR1 is SQVTM, CDR2 ANQGSEA, per germline. This CDR3 is CSARDGGSSDEQFF. In DNA form, the CDR3 reads TGCAGCGCACGGGACGGCGGGAGCAGCGATGAGCAGTTCTTC.

This clone was recorded only once. This chain joins TRBV7-6 and TRBJ2-7; TRBD2 matches 9 bases. V shed 1 base and J 4 bases; nucleotides not matched to a gene: 8. Germline CDR1 is SGHVS and CDR2 is FNYEAQ. The CDR3 has 16 amino acids. This chain's CDR3 is CASSLGGSSGTYEQYF. Here the CDR3 DNA reads TGTGCCAGCAGCTTAGGCGGGTCTAGCGGGACTTACGAGCAGTACTTC.

The chain has TRBV2 and TRBJ2-1; TRBD1 or TRBD2 may be the D gene (5 bases each). Trimming pared 6 bases from V and 0 bases from J, leaving 12 bases between. The length of the CDR3 is 15 residues. Per the germline V gene, CDR1 is SNHLY and CDR2 is FYNNEI. Here the CDR3 reads CASRRDGNSYNEQFF. DNA for the CDR3: TGTGCCAGCAGAAGGGACGGAAACTCCTACAATGAGCAGTTCTTC.

The J gene is TRBJ2-1, the V gene TRBV6-5, with 9 bases that match TRBD2. This CDR3 has 15 residues. V was clipped by 5 bases and J by 4 bases; unmatched bases: 6. Germline values: CDR1 MNHEY, CDR2 SVGAGI. CDR3 loop: CASSKTSGEYNEQFF. The CDR3 nucleotides read TGTGCCAGCAGTAAGACTAGCGGAGAATACAATGAGCAGTTCTTC.

This chain uses TRBV13 with TRBJ2-7, with a weak D call TRBD1 (5 bases). The V and J ends lost 4 bases and 2 bases respectively, with 9 bases between them. The CDR3 is 13 residues long. Germline V gene data show CDR1 as PRHDT and CDR2 as FYEKMQ (reference sequence). The CDR3 spells CASSYQGTYEQYF. Here the CDR3 DNA reads TGTGCCAGCAGCTATCAGGGTACCTACGAGCAGTACTTC.

The chain combines TRBV6-1 with TRBJ1-3, with D unclear. The CDR3 runs 15 residues. Deletions cut 3 bases from V and 0 bases from J, with 9 bases between. The germline gives CDR1 MNHNS, CDR2 SASEGT. The CDR3 bases are TGTGCCAGCAGTGATCGGCTGTACTCTGGAAACACCATATATTTT. This codes for CASSDRLYSGNTIYF.

The rearrangement joins TRBV2 to TRBJ1-5, with 8 bases fitting TRBD1. Germline lookup yields CDR1 SNHLY and CDR2 FYNNEI. CDR3 length: 13 residues. The junction had 2 bases not matched to a gene; V was cut back by 5 bases and J by 5 bases. Here the CDR3 DNA reads TGTGCCAGCAGTCAGGGGGCTTATCAGCCCCAGCATTTT. Its translation: CASSQGAYQPQHF.

This clone was picked up a small number of times. The chain carries TRBV28 and TRBJ1-2; possible D gene TRBD1, 6 bases. The germline gives CDR1 MDHEN, CDR2 SYDVKM. Trimming removed 7 bases at V and 4 bases at J, with 19 bases between. The CDR3 has 15 residues. The CDR3 DNA sequence: TGTGCCAGCACCGTTATGTCCGGGGGGGCCTATGGCTACACCTTC. Translated: CASTVMSGGAYGYTF.

The chain carries TRBV9 and TRBJ2-1, with 12 bases identical to TRBD2. Germline loops: CDR1 SGDLS, CDR2 YYNGEE. Trimming took 4 bases from V and 9 from J; bases not matched to a gene: 20. The CDR3 runs to 19 residues. This CDR3 reads CASSPLPARTSGTLREQFF. The CDR3 nucleotides are TGTGCCAGCAGCCCCCTCCCGGCCCGGACTAGCGGGACCCTTCGTGAGCAGTTCTTC.

This clone came up a few times. The chain carries TRBV7-2 and TRBJ2-7; 14 bases line up with TRBD2. Germline V gene lookup returns CDR1 SGHTA and CDR2 FQGNSA. This CDR3 is 19 amino acids long. With 0 bases clipped from V and 3 bases from J, the junction kept 10 bases outside the gene matches. This chain's CDR3 is CASSLAAGTSGRGIYEQYF. The CDR3 bases are TGTGCCAGCAGCTTAGCTGCGGGGACTAGCGGGAGAGGAATCTACGAGCAGTACTTC.

This clone was recorded only once. The chain combines TRBV10-2 with TRBJ1-5; maybe TRBD1 (5 bases). The germline V gene encodes CDR1 WSHSY and CDR2 SAAADI. The CDR3 is made up of 16 amino acids. Trimming took off 0 bases at V and 2 bases at J, with 11 bases between the two ends. In DNA, the CDR3 is TGCGCCAGCAGTGAGTCGGGGGTACAGGGCAATCAGCCCCAGCATTTT. Its protein product is CASSESGVQGNQPQHF.

The V and J genes are TRBV11-2 and TRBJ1-6; D is perhaps TRBD1 (6 bases). The CDR3 runs to 16 residues. Germline values: CDR1 SGHAT, CDR2 FQNNGV. Trimming took 1 base from V and 10 from J, leaving 17 bases between them. CDR3 sequence (DNA): TGTGCCAGCAGCTTAGGGGCACAGGGAAAAGGATCACCCCTCCACTTT. Translated, it gives CASSLGAQGKGSPLHF.

The chain links TRBV7-9 to TRBJ1-5; D gene uncertain. V gave up 1 base and J gave up 4 bases, with 5 bases separating them. The CDR3 runs 13 residues. CDR1 is SEHNR and CDR2 is FQNEAQ in the germline V gene (reference sequence). CDR3 bases: TGTGCCAGCAGCTTAGATGCTAATCAGCCCCAGCATTTT. It translates to CASSLDANQPQHF. The whole variable domain, filled in from reference TRBV7-9 and TRBJ1-5, reads DTGVSQNPRHKITKRGQNVTFRCDPISEHNRLYWYRQTLGQGPEFLTYFQNEAQLEKSRLLSDRFSAERPKGSFSTLEIQRTEQGDSAMYLCASSLDANQPQHFGDGTRLSIL.

This clone is a singleton in its sample. The chain combines TRBV19 with TRBJ1-1; D uncertain. The CDR3 loop spans 12 amino acids. Trimming stripped 1 base from V and 7 bases from J, with 7 bases between. CDR1 and CDR2 (germline): LNHDA, SQIVND (reference sequence). In DNA form, the CDR3 reads TGTGCCAGTAGTATAGGGACCAGTGAAGCTTTCTTT. Its translation: CASSIGTSEAFF. Full variable domain (rest looked up from reference TRBV19 and TRBJ1-1): DGGITQSPKYLFRKEGQNVTLSCEQNLNHDAMYWYRQDPGQGLRLIYYSQIVNDFQKGDIAEGYSVSREKKESFPLTVTSAQKNPTAFYLCASSIGTSEAFFGQGTRLTVV.

This clone was seen only once. This sequence joins TRBV5-1 and TRBJ2-6; D might be TRBD1 (6 bases). The CDR3 runs 16 residues. Germline V CDR1 and CDR2: SGHRS, YFSETQ. V lost 4 bases to trimming and J lost 3 bases, with 14 bases between them. The CDR3 bases are TGCGCCAGCAGCCTGGGGGCAGGGAGTGGGGCCAACGTCCTGACTTTC. It translates to CASSLGAGSGANVLTF. Full variable domain (rest looked up from reference TRBV5-1 and TRBJ2-6): KAGVTQTPRYLIKTRGQQVTLSCSPISGHRSVSWYQQTPGQGLQFLFEYFSETQRNKGNFPGRFSGRQFSNSRSEMNVSTLELGDSALYLCASSLGAGSGANVLTFGAGSRLTVL.

The CDR3 nucleotides read TGTGCCAGCTCACCGAAAACCGGGGTGTCCCCCTCTGGAAACACCATATATTTT. It specifies CASSPKTGVSPSGNTIYF. The rearrangement links TRBV18 to TRBJ1-3; D gene unclear. The CDR3 is made up of 18 amino acids. Germline V gives CDR1 KGHSH, CDR2 LQKENI. V was pared by 3 bases and J by 0 bases, with 18 bases between.

The genes are TRBV28 and TRBJ2-1, with TRBD2 matching over 7 bases. The V and J ends lost 7 bases and 5 bases, in that order; junction bases with no gene match: 20. The CDR3 is 18 residues long. The germline V gene encodes CDR1 MDHEN and CDR2 SYDVKM. CDR3 bases: TGTGCCAGCAACCCCGGGGCCCCGATCCCGGGACTAAACAATGAGCAGTTCTTC. Translated, it gives CASNPGAPIPGLNNEQFF.